Presented here are 20 T cell receptor beta chains from one specimen sequenced in a study of tumor-infiltrating lymphocytes in localized non-small cell lung cancer. Sequencing used immunoSEQ multiplex PCR; TCRdb keeps in-frame clones, though not all of them. The sample lists several thousand clones; 71% were seen once. Sequenced input: uninvolved lung tissue not adjacent to the tumor. All receptors derive from a human donor with non-small cell lung cancer.

This clone has just one count. In nucleotides, the CDR3 is TGTGCCAGCAGCTTTCGACAGGGTGGCGAAAAACTGTTTTTT. It specifies CASSFRQGGEKLFF. This chain uses TRBV7-9 with TRBJ1-4; 7 nucleotides match TRBD1. V shed 3 bases, J shed 8 bases, and the junction held 6 bases outside the gene matches. Germline loops: CDR1 SEHNR, CDR2 FQNEAQ (reference sequence). The CDR3 is 14 residues long.

To note about this clone: Other nucleotide sequences from this sample produce the same CDR3. V is TRBV18 and J is TRBJ1-3, with D hard to call. Looked up from germline, CDR1 is KGHSH and CDR2 is LQKENI. Trimming pared 0 bases from V and 1 base from J, leaving 7 bases between. There are 15 residues in the CDR3. In DNA, the CDR3 is TGTGCCAGCTCACCACCGGTGGGATCTGGAAACACCATATATTTT. Its protein is CASSPPVGSGNTIYF.

The chain combines TRBV14 with TRBJ1-1; possible D gene TRBD1, 5 bases. V was clipped by 1 base and J by 1 base, with 13 bases between them. The CDR3 extends over 16 amino acids. The germline CDR1 and CDR2 sequences are SGHDN and FVKESK. For the CDR3, the DNA is TGTGCCAGCAGCCAAGTTAGGGGCGGAAAGAACACTGAAGCTTTCTTT. Translation gives CASSQVRGGKNTEAFF.

This clone was found once. The chain couples TRBV4-1 to TRBJ2-1; 7 bases fit TRBD2. The CDR3 length is 15 residues. Trimming removed 1 base from V and 6 bases from J; junction bases left unmatched: 6. Germline values: CDR1 MGHRA, CDR2 YSYEKL. CDR3 DNA sequence: TGCGCCAGCAGCCAAGGGGACTACATGGGCAATGAGCAGTTCTTC. Translating gives CASSQGDYMGNEQFF.

This chain connects TRBV19 to TRBJ2-3; D is uncertain. V was clipped by 3 bases and J by 3 bases, with 13 bases between them. The germline gives CDR1 LNHDA, CDR2 SQIVND (reference sequence). The CDR3 runs 15 residues. The DNA for the CDR3 is TGTGCCAGTAGTATTTATGCTCGGAGAACAGATACGCAGTATTTT. As protein: CASSIYARRTDTQYF.

The chain links TRBV7-6 to TRBJ2-3; 14 positions match TRBD2. The germline gives CDR1 SGHVS, CDR2 FNYEAQ. This CDR3 spans 17 amino acids. The junction had 5 bases not matched to a gene; V was cut back by 1 base and J by 5 bases. CDR3 protein: CASSLVGTSGSVDTQYF. Here the CDR3 DNA reads TGTGCCAGCAGCTTAGTTGGGACTAGCGGGAGCGTAGATACGCAGTATTTT.

This chain uses TRBV30 with TRBJ2-6; 7 bases match TRBD1. After removal of 3 bases from V and 2 bases from J, the junction contained 4 bases not matched to a gene. Germline V CDR1 and CDR2: GTSNPN, SVGIG (reference sequence). The CDR3 spans 15 residues. In nucleotides, the CDR3 is TGTGCCTGGAGCCCGACAGGGACTGGGGCCAACGTCCTGACTTTC. Translating gives CAWSPTGTGANVLTF.

V usage is TRBV6-1 and J usage is TRBJ2-5; D is perhaps TRBD1 (6 bases). The CDR3 has 14 amino acids. V was shortened by 6 bases and J by 5 bases, with 16 bases between the two germline ends. Germline CDR1 MNHNS, CDR2 SASEGT. This CDR3 is CASSVVQGRETQYF. The CDR3 DNA is TGTGCCAGCAGCGTAGTACAGGGCAGGGAGACCCAGTACTTC.

The chain combines TRBV11-2 with TRBJ2-3, with a possible D match to TRBD1 (5 bases). The CDR3 has 16 amino acids. CDR1 SGHAT and CDR2 FQNNGV come from the germline V gene. V was trimmed by 3 bases and J by 5 bases, leaving 18 bases between them. As DNA, the CDR3 is TGTGCCAGCAGCTTCTTGGGCAGGGCCTCCAGAGATACGCAGTATTTT. Protein: CASSFLGRASRDTQYF.

In its sample, this clone ranks as medium-sized. The rearrangement links TRBV27 to TRBJ1-1; 7 nucleotides match TRBD1. V trimming: 0 bases; J trimming: 0 bases; junction bases outside the gene matches: 7. The CDR3 contains 17 residues. Germline V gene lookup returns CDR1 MNHEY and CDR2 SMNVEV (reference sequence). The CDR3 here is CASSLSSRGTVNTEAFF. DNA of the CDR3: TGTGCCAGCAGTTTATCTTCCAGGGGGACGGTGAACACTGAAGCTTTCTTT.

On this clone itself: The junction shows a germline mismatch at one end, possibly a read error. This CDR3 is also generated by other DNA sequences in the sample. The genes are TRBV6-4 and TRBJ1-2; D not certain. CDR3 length equals 16 residues. Germline V gene sequence: CDR1 MRHNA, CDR2 SNTAGT. This chain's CDR3 is CASSDERNQANYGYTF. Here the CDR3 DNA reads TGTGCCAGCAGTGACGAAAGGAACCAAGCTAACTATGGCTACACTTTC.

In this sample, this clone turned up a few times. The rearrangement joins TRBV5-4 to TRBJ2-5, with D perhaps given as TRBD1 or TRBD2 (5 bases each). Trimming shortened V by 0 bases and J by 6 bases, and 12 bases separated the two germline ends. The CDR3 covers 14 residues. Germline CDR1 is SGHNT and CDR2 is YYREEE (reference sequence). The CDR3 DNA follows: TGTGCCAGCAGCTTGGGAGGGGACGGGAAGACCCAGTACTTC. This translates into CASSLGGDGKTQYF.

The chain carries TRBV20-1 and TRBJ2-1; the D gene is possibly TRBD2 (5 bases). Germline lookup yields CDR1 DFQATT and CDR2 SNEGSKA (reference sequence). The V end lost 3 bases, the J end lost 10 bases, and 7 bases lay between the germline ends. This CDR3 spans 10 amino acids. CDR3 sequence (DNA): TGCAGTGCTAGTACTAGAGAGCAGTTCTTC. It specifies CSASTREQFF.

V usage is TRBV2 and J usage is TRBJ2-7, with 10 positions matching TRBD1. CDR1 is SNHLY and CDR2 is FYNNEI in the germline V gene. V trimming: 6 bases; J trimming: 0 bases; junction bases outside the gene matches: 2. The CDR3 runs to 14 residues. The chain's CDR3 is CASRRTGGSYEQYF. Here the CDR3 DNA reads TGTGCCAGCAGACGGACAGGGGGCTCCTACGAGCAGTACTTC.

J is TRBJ1-1 and V is TRBV6-6; the D gene is possibly TRBD1 (6 bases). This CDR3 has 13 residues. V was trimmed by 7 bases and J by 3 bases, leaving 12 bases between them. The germline V gene has CDR1 MNHNY and CDR2 SVGAGI (reference sequence). Written as DNA, the CDR3 is TGTGCCAGCACCCTAAACAGGGACACTGAAGCTTTCTTT. The encoded protein is CASTLNRDTEAFF.

The chain uses TRBV5-6 and TRBJ1-4; D remains ambiguous. V gave up 4 bases and J gave up 0 bases, with 7 bases separating them. CDR3 length: 14 amino acids. Per germline, CDR1 SGHDT and CDR2 YYEEEE. CDR3 coding DNA: TGTGCCAGCAGCCCGGGAGCAACTAATGAAAAACTGTTTTTT. It encodes CASSPGATNEKLFF.

The table lists this clone with a few counts. The chain joins TRBV6-4 to TRBJ2-6; tentatively, D is TRBD1 (6 bases). Between the trimmed V and J ends, which lost 0 bases and 0 bases, there was a span of 6 bases. The length of the CDR3 is 16 residues. Looked up from germline, CDR1 is MRHNA and CDR2 is SNTAGT. DNA of the CDR3: TGTGCCAGCAGTGACTCAGGGGGCTCTGGGGCCAACGTCCTGACTTTC. It yields the protein CASSDSGGSGANVLTF.

The chain links TRBV6-1 to TRBJ2-7, with a possible D match to TRBD2 (6 bases). The V and J ends lost 3 bases and 0 bases respectively, with 9 bases between them. The CDR3 totals 14 residues. Germline loops: CDR1 MNHNS, CDR2 SASEGT. The CDR3 loop reads CASSEGDSSYEQYF. The CDR3 DNA is TGTGCCAGCAGTGAGGGGGACTCCTCCTACGAGCAGTACTTC.

The CDR3 is CASSSSRGGEISYEQYF. The CDR3 bases are TGTGCCAGCAGTTCTTCTCGCGGAGGGGAAATCTCCTACGAGCAGTACTTC. The chain combines TRBV27 with TRBJ2-7, with a possible D match to TRBD2 (6 bases). This CDR3 is built from 17 residues. The germline V gene has CDR1 MNHEY and CDR2 SMNVEV (reference sequence). Trimming shortened V by 4 bases and J by 0 bases, and 19 bases separated the two germline ends.

The V call is TRBV5-1, the J call TRBJ2-5, with 14 bases matching TRBD2. Looked up from germline, CDR1 is SGHRS and CDR2 is YFSETQ. CDR3 length: 17 amino acids. V dropped 4 bases and J dropped 5; count of bases not matched to a gene: 10. CDR3 residues: CASSTSGTSGRGETQYF. The CDR3 DNA is TGCGCCAGCAGCACAAGCGGGACTAGCGGGAGAGGTGAGACCCAGTACTTC.